This is a list of T cell receptor beta chains from one sample in a study of T cells after yellow fever vaccination. TCRdb reanalysed the 5' RACE reads using MiXCR and keeps one entry per CDR3 protein. The table shows roughly 240,000 distinct CDR3 sequences, with roughly 6.3% occurring only once. Material: CD4+ T cells sorted from PBMCs, obtained on the day of the yellow fever booster vaccination. The source of these receptors is a man aged 25-40 years who received the YFV17D yellow fever vaccine. The conserved cysteine and the conserved F or W are not part of the CDR3 here. Clone size is given for some rows only: seen once, a few or many times, or a class if the clone is expanded.

CDR3aa: ASSYPHGRSYEQY
v_gene: TRBV6-5
len: 13
j_gene: TRBJ2-7
abundance: few

CDR3aa: ASSLPQASHEQY
v_gene: TRBV5-4
len: 12
j_gene: TRBJ2-7
abundance: few

CDR3aa: SASPQEVTEAF
v_gene: TRBV20-1
len: 11
j_gene: TRBJ1-1
abundance: .

CDR3aa: ASSFTGQGYEQY
v_gene: TRBV5-6
len: 12
j_gene: TRBJ2-7
abundance: few

CDR3aa: ASSHGPTGRGRVDEQF
v_gene: TRBV19
len: 16
j_gene: TRBJ2-1
abundance: .

CDR3aa: ASSSSGRAWNEQF
v_gene: TRBV27
len: 13
j_gene: TRBJ2-1
abundance: many

CDR3aa: SARDTGTGEFNEQF
v_gene: TRBV20-1
len: 14
j_gene: TRBJ2-1
abundance: .

CDR3aa: ASNPPYPDRPTEAF
v_gene: TRBV7-2
len: 14
j_gene: TRBJ1-1
abundance: few

CDR3aa: AWSRRAGALNEQF
v_gene: TRBV30
len: 13
j_gene: TRBJ2-1
abundance: .

CDR3aa: ASSPPQGRVVEAF
v_gene: TRBV18
len: 13
j_gene: TRBJ1-1
abundance: .

CDR3aa: ASSPTSGGNTGELF
v_gene: TRBV5-4
len: 14
j_gene: TRBJ2-2
abundance: .

CDR3aa: ASSLGQQTTDTQY
v_gene: TRBV5-1
len: 13
j_gene: TRBJ2-3
abundance: many

CDR3aa: AWSNLGYVNQAN
v_gene: TRBV30
len: 12
j_gene: TRBJ2-7
abundance: .

CDR3aa: ASTPRATYTDTQY
v_gene: TRBV6-5
len: 13
j_gene: TRBJ2-3
abundance: many

CDR3aa: ASSPAANTGELF
v_gene: TRBV6-1
len: 12
j_gene: TRBJ2-2
abundance: few

CDR3aa: SVVARGGYEQY
v_gene: TRBV29-1
len: 11
j_gene: TRBJ2-7
abundance: many

CDR3aa: ASSSVDRDYEQY
v_gene: TRBV5-1
len: 12
j_gene: TRBJ2-7
abundance: many

CDR3aa: ASSPTITTYEQY
v_gene: TRBV7-2
len: 12
j_gene: TRBJ2-7
abundance: few

CDR3aa: ASSLAGQYRGGQY
v_gene: TRBV7-2
len: 13
j_gene: TRBJ2-4
abundance: few

CDR3aa: ASKATTSGALDEQY
v_gene: TRBV10-2
len: 14
j_gene: TRBJ2-7
abundance: .

CDR3aa: ASSRGQAYTEAF
v_gene: TRBV28
len: 12
j_gene: TRBJ1-1
abundance: .

CDR3aa: ASSEVPGTYEQY
v_gene: TRBV6-1
len: 12
j_gene: TRBJ2-7
abundance: .

CDR3aa: ASAQGYEQF
v_gene: TRBV21-1
len: 9
j_gene: TRBJ2-1
abundance: many

CDR3aa: ASSEHGETDTQY
v_gene: TRBV5-1
len: 12
j_gene: TRBJ2-3
abundance: many

CDR3aa: ASTQPLAGLYNEQF
v_gene: TRBV6-2/TRBV6-3
len: 14
j_gene: TRBJ2-1
abundance: few

CDR3aa: ASSSGQGEF
v_gene: TRBV7-9
len: 9
j_gene: TRBJ2-1
abundance: many

CDR3aa: ASLQGSSYNEQF
v_gene: TRBV6-5
len: 12
j_gene: TRBJ2-1
abundance: many

CDR3aa: ASSQDRVSPLH
v_gene: TRBV4-3
len: 11
j_gene: TRBJ1-6
abundance: few

CDR3aa: ASSLLTDTQY
v_gene: TRBV28
len: 10
j_gene: TRBJ2-3
abundance: many

CDR3aa: ASSQRSGSYEQY
v_gene: TRBV14
len: 12
j_gene: TRBJ2-7
abundance: few

CDR3aa: ASTPTGNLGSPLH
v_gene: TRBV12-3/TRBV12-4
len: 13
j_gene: TRBJ1-6
abundance: many

CDR3aa: ASSQAQGREQPQH
v_gene: TRBV4-3
len: 13
j_gene: TRBJ1-5
abundance: few

CDR3aa: ATSGKSSYNEQF
v_gene: TRBV24-1
len: 12
j_gene: TRBJ2-1
abundance: .

CDR3aa: ASSPLGGGYNEQF
v_gene: TRBV11-3
len: 13
j_gene: TRBJ2-1
abundance: .

CDR3aa: ASTETVSGNTIY
v_gene: TRBV3-1
len: 12
j_gene: TRBJ1-3
abundance: few